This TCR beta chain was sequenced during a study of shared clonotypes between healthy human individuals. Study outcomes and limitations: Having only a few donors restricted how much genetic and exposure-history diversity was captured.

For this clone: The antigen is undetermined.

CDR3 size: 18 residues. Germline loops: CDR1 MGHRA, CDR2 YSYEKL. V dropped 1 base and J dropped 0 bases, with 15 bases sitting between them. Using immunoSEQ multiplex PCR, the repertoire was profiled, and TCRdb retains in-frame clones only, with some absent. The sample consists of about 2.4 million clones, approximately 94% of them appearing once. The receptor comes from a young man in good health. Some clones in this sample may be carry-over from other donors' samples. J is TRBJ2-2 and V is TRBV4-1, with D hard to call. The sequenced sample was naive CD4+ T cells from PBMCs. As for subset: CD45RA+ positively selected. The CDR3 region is CASSQALGRSPNTGELFF. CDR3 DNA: TGCGCCAGCAGCCAAGCCCTCGGGCGCTCCCCGAACACCGGGGAGCTGTTTTTT.